These 9 T cell receptor beta chains originate from one sample sequenced in a study of blood T cell repertoires in COVID-19. Measured with immunoSEQ multiplex PCR; TCRdb has only the in-frame clones, and not every one. The repertoire holds roughly 42,000 clones, with around 83% as singletons. The sequenced material came from peripheral blood. These receptors originate from a woman in her seventies in a cohort sampled during active COVID-19.

V and J are TRBV11-3 and TRBJ2-2, with TRBD2 matching over 10 bases. Trimming took 1 base from V and 5 from J; bases not matched to a gene: 4. This CDR3 contains 16 residues. The V gene's germline CDR1 is SGHNT and CDR2 YENEEA. The DNA for the CDR3 is TGTGCCAGCAGCTTAGGGCTAGCGGGAGAAACCGGGGAGCTGTTTTTT. Translating it yields CASSLGLAGETGELFF.

The V and J genes are TRBV12-5 and TRBJ2-1; 8 positions agree with TRBD2. The germline V gene has CDR1 LGHNT and CDR2 FRNRAP. The J segment lost 9 bases and the V segment lost 5 bases, leaving 9 bases of the junction unmatched. This CDR3 comprises 14 residues. CDR3 residues: CASGPGLVSGEQFF. CDR3 nucleotide sequence: TGTGCTAGTGGTCCGGGACTAGTAAGCGGTGAGCAGTTCTTC. The variable domain in full, completed from reference TRBV12-5 and TRBJ2-1, reads DARVTQTPRHKVTEMGQEVTMRCQPILGHNTVFWYRQTMMQGLELLAYFRNRAPLDDSGMPKDRFSAEMPDATLATLKIQPSEPRDSAVYFCASGPGLVSGEQFFGPGTRLTVL.

The chain is built from TRBV28 and TRBJ1-3, with a possible D match to TRBD1 (5 bases). The CDR3 runs to 16 residues. The V and J ends lost 3 bases and 1 base respectively, with 13 bases between them. CDR1 is MDHEN and CDR2 is SYDVKM in the germline V gene. CDR3 nucleotide sequence: TGTGCCAGCAGTTTTACGGGGGGGAGGTCTGGAAACACCATATATTTT. Protein product: CASSFTGGRSGNTIYF.

V usage is TRBV18 and J usage is TRBJ1-1; TRBD1 aligns across 7 bases. With 3 bases clipped from V and 8 bases from J, the junction kept 3 bases outside the gene matches. This CDR3 region has 12 residues. CDR1 is KGHSH and CDR2 is LQKENI in the germline V gene. CDR3 region: CASSPLQGEAFF. Here the CDR3 DNA reads TGTGCCAGCTCACCGTTACAGGGGGAAGCTTTCTTT.

This chain joins TRBV5-6 and TRBJ1-3; the match to TRBD1 covers 8 bases. V dropped 7 bases and J dropped 3; count of bases not matched to a gene: 6. The CDR3 has 14 amino acids. CDR1 and CDR2 (germline): SGHDT, YYEEEE. The CDR3 DNA sequence: TGTGCCAGCGGACAGGGCTCCCTTGGAAACACCATATATTTT. Its translation: CASGQGSLGNTIYF.

The J gene is TRBJ1-6, the V gene TRBV7-9, with 8 bases that match TRBD1. The CDR3 has 14 amino acids. Germline assignment: CDR1 SEHNR and CDR2 FQNEAQ (reference sequence). V was pared by 5 bases and J by 10 bases, with 7 bases of the junction left unmatched. The CDR3 here is CASSVDRGASPLHF. CDR3 in DNA: TGTGCCAGCAGCGTAGACAGGGGCGCCTCACCCCTCCACTTT.

This clone has only one observation. The V gene is TRBV30, the J gene TRBJ2-7; 9 bases match TRBD2. Germline CDR1 is GTSNPN and CDR2 is SVGIG (reference sequence). The CDR3 covers 14 residues. V lost 0 bases, J lost 2 bases, and 2 bases stayed unmatched. The CDR3 protein is CAWSVGLAPYEQYF. The CDR3 nucleotides read TGTGCCTGGAGTGTCGGACTAGCGCCCTACGAGCAGTACTTC.

This sequence joins TRBV7-9 and TRBJ1-2; 9 bases are shared with TRBD1. Germline V gives CDR1 SEHNR, CDR2 FQNEAQ (reference sequence). V trimming: 5 bases; J trimming: 2 bases; junction bases outside the gene matches: 6. The CDR3 length is 15 residues. CDR3 protein: CASSKKTGGNYGYTF. The CDR3 DNA reads as TGTGCCAGCAGCAAAAAGACAGGGGGGAACTATGGCTACACCTTC. The whole variable domain, filled in from reference TRBV7-9 and TRBJ1-2, reads DTGVSQNPRHKITKRGQNVTFRCDPISEHNRLYWYRQTLGQGPEFLTYFQNEAQLEKSRLLSDRFSAERPKGSFSTLEIQRTEQGDSAMYLCASSKKTGGNYGYTFGSGTRLTVV.

The rearrangement uses TRBV7-2 and TRBJ1-2; D gene unclear. Trimming pared 5 bases from V and 7 bases from J, leaving 11 bases between. The CDR3 is 12 amino acids. The germline V gene encodes CDR1 SGHTA and CDR2 FQGNSA. CDR3 residues: CASSRGISGYTF. The CDR3 coding sequence is TGTGCCAGCAGCCGGGGAATAAGTGGCTACACCTTC.